A single sample is the source of the 23 T cell receptor beta chains below, sequenced in a study of T cells in Graves' hyperthyroidism and ophthalmopathy (dated by TCRdb to between 2018 and 2021). Library preparation used multiplex PCR. Sequencing used an Illumina HiSeq 2000. The TCR beta CDR3 regions were amplified from RNA transcripts. A first-round RT-PCR of the TCR CDR3 used the HTBI primer set with the Qiagen OneStep RT-PCR kit. In TCRdb, the public reads were trimmed at Q25 with fastp and aligned with MiXCR, with productive beta chains retained. CDR3 protein duplicates are merged, each entry listing the most common genes and DNA. This sample comprises about 640,000 distinct CDR3 sequences, less than 25% of them detected only once. Of the sample, over 30% falls within the top ten clones. The sequenced material came from blood. The receptors come from a man aged 25-45 years with Graves' ophthalmopathy.

This clonotype was counted only a few times. The genes are TRBV6-2 or TRBV6-3 and TRBJ2-1; 10 bases match TRBD1. In germline, CDR1 is MNHEY, CDR2 SVGEGT. This CDR3 spans 14 amino acids. Losses at the gene ends were 10 bases for V and 10 bases for J; bases not matched to a gene: 13. CDR3 residues: CATSSTTGGREQFF. In DNA, the CDR3 is TGTGCCACCAGCTCCACGACAGGGGGCAGGGAGCAGTTCTTC.

This clonotype was found many times. The chain recombines TRBV12-3 or TRBV12-4 with TRBJ1-1; perhaps TRBD1 as D (5 bases). The CDR3 consists of 15 residues. Trimming stripped 2 bases from V and 6 bases from J, with 16 bases between. The CDR3 spells CASSLQGNSAAEAFF. The DNA of the CDR3 is TGTGCCAGCAGTTTACAGGGCAACAGTGCCGCTGAAGCTTTCTTT.

This clonotype was recorded many times. The CDR3 bases are TGTGCCAGCAGTCTCCGCCGTGGGGGTGGTTACAAAAACGGCGGCTACACCTTC. It translates to CASSLRRGGGYKNGGYTF. The gene calls are TRBV27 and TRBJ1-2, with D possibly matching TRBD1 (5 bases). The CDR3 contains 18 residues. The V gene's germline CDR1 is MNHEY and CDR2 SMNVEV (reference sequence). Trimming stripped 5 bases from V and 8 bases from J, with 30 bases between.

In its sample, this clonotype was seen many times. The chain links TRBV30 to TRBJ2-7; 7 bases match TRBD2. Germline V gene sequence: CDR1 GTSNPN, CDR2 SVGIG (reference sequence). This CDR3 has 13 residues. V lost 5 bases to trimming and J lost 6 bases; unmatched junction nucleotides: 10. The CDR3 nucleotides are TGTGCCTGGGCGTTGGGAGGGAGCGCCGAGCAGTACTTC. It specifies CAWALGGSAEQYF.

The chain links TRBV29-1 to TRBJ2-6, with 10 nucleotides matching TRBD1. Per the germline V gene, CDR1 is SQVTM and CDR2 is ANQGSEA. Trimming took 6 bases from V and 0 from J; bases not matched to a gene: 8. The CDR3 contains 17 residues. This CDR3 is CSVGDRGPYSGANVLTF. The CDR3 DNA is TGCAGCGTGGGGGACAGGGGACCCTACTCTGGGGCCAACGTCCTGACTTTC.

This clonotype has just a few counts. The rearrangement links TRBV4-1 to TRBJ1-1; weak D call: TRBD1 (5 bases). The V end lost 0 bases, the J end lost 11 bases, and 16 bases lay between the germline ends. The CDR3 is 14 amino acids. From germline, CDR1 is MGHRA and CDR2 YSYEKL. CDR3 region: CASSQDPVNRGAFF. CDR3 nucleotide sequence: TGCGCCAGCAGCCAAGATCCCGTCAATCGGGGGGCTTTCTTT.

The V call is TRBV7-9, the J call TRBJ2-5, with 7 bases fitting TRBD1. Germline CDR1 and CDR2: SEHNR and FQNEAQ (reference sequence). The ends lost 6 bases at V and 2 bases at J; junction bases unmatched: 9. This CDR3 comprises 15 residues. DNA of the CDR3: TGTGCCAGCAGTCCCGACAGGGCCCCTCAAGAGACCCAGTACTTC. This translates into CASSPDRAPQETQYF. Supplemented by reference TRBV7-9 and TRBJ2-5, the full variable domain reads DTGVSQNPRHKITKRGQNVTFRCDPISEHNRLYWYRQTLGQGPEFLTYFQNEAQLEKSRLLSDRFSAERPKGSFSTLEIQRTEQGDSAMYLCASSPDRAPQETQYFGPGTRLLVL.

In its sample, this clonotype was seen many times. The chain uses TRBV9 and TRBJ1-5, with D perhaps TRBD1 (6 bases). The ends were cut back, 0 bases at V and 5 bases at J, with 12 bases in the middle. In germline, CDR1 is SGDLS, CDR2 YYNGEE. This CDR3 is 15 amino acids long. CDR3 DNA sequence: TGTGCCAGCAGCGTAGAGCAGGGGTGCCATCAGCCCCAGCATTTT. Translating gives CASSVEQGCHQPQHF.

This clonotype appeared many times. This chain links TRBV28 with TRBJ2-7; D unclear. The germline V and J ends were trimmed by 6 bases and 0 bases, with 6 bases remaining between them. Looked up from germline, CDR1 is MDHEN and CDR2 is SYDVKM. The CDR3 sequence is 12 residues long. The CDR3 DNA sequence: TGTGCCAGCAGCTTTGGCTCCTACGAGCAGTACTTC. This gives the protein CASSFGSYEQYF.

Regarding this clonotype: It is likely a read error, because the conserved phenylalanine at the end of the CDR3 is missing. The J gene is TRBJ1-1, the V gene TRBV5-8; the D gene is possibly TRBD1 (6 bases). The CDR3 length is 15 residues. V dropped 0 bases and J dropped 1 base, with 10 bases sitting between them. Germline V gives CDR1 SGHTS, CDR2 YDEGEE. The DNA of the CDR3 is TGTGCCAGCAGCTTGGAGGGACATGGGAACACTGAAGCTTTCCTT. It specifies CASSLEGHGNTEAFL.

The rearrangement uses TRBV6-1 and TRBJ2-2; D tentatively reads TRBD1 or TRBD2 (5 bases each). The V gene's germline CDR1 is MNHNS and CDR2 SASEGT. The CDR3 sequence is 15 residues long. Trimming pared 7 bases from V and 2 bases from J, leaving 14 bases between. The CDR3 here is CASKQASRNTGELFF. CDR3 in DNA: TGTGCCAGCAAACAGGCTAGCCGAAACACCGGGGAGCTGTTTTTT.

To note about this clonotype: A much larger clonotype is one base distant, so this may be a read error. CDR3 amino acids: CASSQGQWGSEAFF. The CDR3 region has the DNA TGTGCCAGCAGCCAAGGACAGTGGGGGTCTGAAGCTTTCTTT. The rearrangement uses TRBV3-1 and TRBJ1-1, with D possibly being TRBD1 (5 bases). The CDR3 covers 14 residues. Trimming pared 1 base from V and 6 bases from J, leaving 12 bases between. Germline V gene sequence: CDR1 LGHDT, CDR2 YNNKEL (reference sequence).

In its sample, this clonotype was seen a few times. The chain is built from TRBV30 and TRBJ2-7, with D tentatively TRBD2 (6 bases). The germline CDR1 and CDR2 sequences are GTSNPN and SVGIG (reference sequence). The CDR3 runs 18 residues. Trimming pared 5 bases from V and 0 bases from J, leaving 26 bases between. The CDR3 DNA sequence: TGTGCCTGGCTGGCAGCGCCTAGCAGCGGGCAGAGCTCCTACGAGCAGTACTTC. It encodes CAWLAAPSSGQSSYEQYF.

The chain is built from TRBV2 and TRBJ2-2, with D unresolved. The germline CDR1 and CDR2 sequences are SNHLY and FYNNEI. Trimming removed 5 bases from V and 6 bases from J, with 10 bases in between. The CDR3 totals 13 residues. The CDR3 here is CASSWSRSGELFF. The CDR3 region has the DNA TGTGCCAGCAGTTGGTCAAGGTCCGGGGAGCTGTTTTTT. Together with reference TRBV2 and TRBJ2-2, the CDR3 gives the full variable domain: EPEVTQTPSHQVTQMGQEVILRCVPISNHLYFYWYRQILGQKVEFLVSFYNNEISEKSEIFDDQFSVERPDGSNFTLKIRSTKLEDSAMYFCASSWSRSGELFFGEGSRLTVL.

The sample holds a few counts of this clonotype. V is TRBV10-3 and J is TRBJ1-6; D perhaps matches TRBD1 (5 bases). V was pared by 3 bases and J by 4 bases, with 7 bases between. Germline V gene lookup returns CDR1 ENHRY and CDR2 SYGVKD. The CDR3 has 14 amino acids. The CDR3 DNA reads as TGTGCCATCAGTGACCAGGGATATAATTCACCCCTCCACTTT. The encoded protein is CAISDQGYNSPLHF.

The table lists this clonotype with many counts. V gene TRBV11-2 combines with J gene TRBJ2-7; D possibly corresponds to TRBD1 (7 bases). From germline, CDR1 is SGHAT and CDR2 FQNNGV. This CDR3 spans 15 amino acids. V lost 5 bases to trimming and J lost 4 bases, with 18 bases between them. CDR3 bases: TGTGCCAGCAGCGTCCAGGGGGGTCCGTCGTACGAGCAGTACTTC. Amino acids: CASSVQGGPSYEQYF.

The sample holds many counts of this clonotype. The rearrangement links TRBV11-2 to TRBJ2-5; TRBD1 aligns across 9 bases. The CDR3 extends over 14 amino acids. CDR1 is SGHAT, CDR2 FQNNGV, per germline. V was pared by 5 bases and J by 2 bases, with 3 bases of the junction left unmatched. The DNA for the CDR3 is TGTGCCAGCAGCCGTGGACAGGGGCAAGAGACCCAGTACTTC. Amino acid sequence: CASSRGQGQETQYF.

This clonotype came up a few times. This chain uses TRBV6-2 or TRBV6-3 with TRBJ2-1, with TRBD2 as a possible D gene (5 bases). Trimming took off 3 bases at V and 2 bases at J, with 14 bases between the two ends. Germline CDR1 is MNHEY and CDR2 is SVGEGT. The CDR3 loop spans 16 amino acids. CDR3 coding DNA: TGTGCCAGCAGTTATAGGCGGGCTAGCCCCTACAATGAGCAGTTCTTC. Protein sequence: CASSYRRASPYNEQFF.

The chain employs TRBV7-2 and TRBJ2-5; 11 nucleotides agree with TRBD2. Germline values: CDR1 SGHTA, CDR2 FQGNSA. The junction had 4 bases not matched to a gene; V was cut back by 3 bases and J by 4 bases. The CDR3 sequence is 15 residues long. The CDR3 DNA reads as TGTGCCAGCAGCTTTACTAGCGGGAGAGGAGAGACCCAGTACTTC. Protein product: CASSFTSGRGETQYF.

This clonotype was counted a few times. The V and J genes are TRBV20-1 and TRBJ1-6; TRBD1 might be the D (5 bases). There are 15 residues in the CDR3. V dropped 5 bases and J dropped 6 bases, with 17 bases sitting between them. From germline, CDR1 is DFQATT and CDR2 SNEGSKA (reference sequence). The CDR3 sequence: CSAGVGTGVNSPLHF. CDR3 in DNA: TGCAGTGCTGGAGTGGGGACGGGGGTTAATTCACCCCTCCACTTT.

This clonotype was recorded at least ten times. This chain connects TRBV5-1 to TRBJ1-2, with 11 bases matching TRBD1. This CDR3 spans 15 amino acids. Per the germline V gene, CDR1 is SGHRS and CDR2 is YFSETQ. Trimming at V came to 3 bases and at J to 4 bases, leaving 5 bases not matched to a gene. CDR3 coding DNA: TGCGCCAGCAGCTGGGACAGGGGGTCCGGCTATGGCTACACCTTC. This gives the protein CASSWDRGSGYGYTF. The full variable domain, its missing parts supplied by reference TRBV5-1 and TRBJ1-2, is KAGVTQTPRYLIKTRGQQVTLSCSPISGHRSVSWYQQTPGQGLQFLFEYFSETQRNKGNFPGRFSGRQFSNSRSEMNVSTLELGDSALYLCASSWDRGSGYGYTFGSGTRLTVV.

This clonotype was picked up many times. This chain uses TRBV12-3 or TRBV12-4 with TRBJ2-5, with D uncertain. Trimming took 3 bases from V and 2 from J, leaving 7 bases between them. The CDR3 runs 13 residues. CDR3 DNA sequence: TGTGCCAGCAGTTTTTTGGCACAAGAGACCCAGTACTTC. It specifies CASSFLAQETQYF.

This clonotype was found many times. The chain couples TRBV11-2 to TRBJ2-7; D is undetermined. This CDR3 is 11 amino acids long. Between the trimmed V and J ends, which lost 4 bases and 5 bases, there was a span of 6 bases. Germline loops: CDR1 SGHAT, CDR2 FQNNGV. CDR3 sequence: CASSSLDEQYF. DNA for the CDR3: TGTGCCAGCAGCTCATTGGACGAGCAGTACTTC.